The 13 T cell receptor beta chains below all came from one sample that was sequenced in a study of cytomegalovirus exposure and HLA in healthy donors. PCR was performed using 60 Vbeta and 13 Jbeta primers. Method: immunoSEQ multiplex PCR; TCRdb's copy keeps in-frame clones and lacks some. The data contain just over 150,000 clones, over 60% of them seen just once; the ten biggest clones take up around 0.97%. Sequencing was done on a sample of PBMCs. The receptors were sampled from a woman in her forties or fifties in good health and CMV-seropositive.

The chain is built from TRBV11-3 and TRBJ2-3, with TRBD1 identical over 8 bases. The germline gives CDR1 SGHNT, CDR2 YENEEA. Trimming cost V 3 bases and J 3 bases; bases outside gene matches: 5. There are 15 residues in the CDR3. The CDR3 loop reads CASSFGQGATDTQYF. The DNA of the CDR3 is TGTGCCAGCAGCTTCGGTCAGGGGGCTACAGATACGCAGTATTTT.

The chain couples TRBV19 to TRBJ2-1; TRBD2 matches 8 bases. The CDR3 is 14 amino acids. Unmatched junction bases numbered 3, after V lost 6 bases and J lost 2 bases. Looked up from germline, CDR1 is LNHDA and CDR2 is SQIVND (reference sequence). Here the CDR3 reads CASRDGRAYNEQFF. The CDR3 nucleotides are TGTGCCAGTAGAGACGGGAGGGCCTACAATGAGCAGTTCTTC.

V usage is TRBV6-7 and J usage is TRBJ2-6, with D possibly being TRBD2 (6 bases). TRBV6-7 counts as an open reading frame of uncertain function. The CDR3 sequence is 19 residues long. Trimming cost V 8 bases and J 0 bases, with 23 bases left between them. This CDR3 reads CASPDRDSKQPSGANVLTF. CDR3 nucleotides: TGTGCCAGCCCGGACCGGGACTCCAAACAGCCCTCTGGGGCCAACGTCCTGACTTTC.

The CDR3 coding sequence is TGTGCCAGCAGCGCGAGGACAGGGGGCACCGGGGAGCTGTTTTTT. The encoded protein is CASSARTGGTGELFF. The rearrangement links TRBV7-9 to TRBJ2-2, with 10 bases matching TRBD1. In germline, CDR1 is SEHNR, CDR2 FQNEAQ (reference sequence). V lost 5 bases to trimming and J lost 4 bases; unmatched junction nucleotides: 4. The CDR3 is 15 residues long.

The genes are TRBV2 and TRBJ2-5; 7 nucleotides match TRBD2. Per the germline V gene, CDR1 is SNHLY and CDR2 is FYNNEI. Trimming removed 6 bases from V and 4 bases from J; junction bases left unmatched: 11. This CDR3 contains 15 residues. CDR3 residues: CASRSGAGMRETQYF. The CDR3 bases are TGTGCCAGCAGGTCGGGAGCGGGGATGCGAGAGACCCAGTACTTC.

This chain joins TRBV2 and TRBJ1-5; possible D gene TRBD1, 6 bases. Germline-derived CDR1 and CDR2 are SNHLY and FYNNEI. This CDR3 comprises 17 residues. Trimming pared 0 bases from V and 1 base from J, leaving 13 bases between. CDR3 protein: CASSEAGGGASNQPQHF. The CDR3 bases are TGTGCCAGCAGTGAAGCAGGGGGGGGCGCGAGCAATCAGCCCCAGCATTTT.

The chain uses TRBV5-1 and TRBJ1-1; a weak D match, TRBD1 (6 bases). The CDR3 has 14 residues. Germline CDR1 is SGHRS and CDR2 is YFSETQ. Deletions cut 3 bases from V and 4 bases from J, with 13 bases between. This CDR3 is CASSSTGSSTEAFF. As DNA, the CDR3 is TGCGCCAGCAGCTCAACAGGGTCCAGCACTGAAGCTTTCTTT.

This clone was counted only a few times. CDR3 DNA: TGTGCCATCAGTACTATGACAGGGGGTCCGTCTGGAAACACCATATATTTT. This codes for CAISTMTGGPSGNTIYF. The V call is TRBV10-3, the J call TRBJ1-3; TRBD1 aligns across 9 bases. This CDR3 is 17 amino acids long. CDR1 is ENHRY and CDR2 is SYGVKD in the germline V gene. The trim removed 5 bases at V and 1 base at J, leaving 9 bases unmatched.

The chain couples TRBV5-1 to TRBJ2-3, with 7 bases identical to TRBD2. Looked up from germline, CDR1 is SGHRS and CDR2 is YFSETQ. The CDR3 is 10 amino acids. The J segment lost 12 bases and the V segment lost 6 bases, leaving 4 bases of the junction unmatched. CDR3 in amino acids: CASNRDYQYF. CDR3 bases: TGCGCCAGCAACCGGGACTATCAGTATTTT.

The V and J genes are TRBV19 and TRBJ2-5; 13 nucleotides agree with TRBD2. Trimming removed 3 bases from V and 5 bases from J; junction bases left unmatched: 9. The CDR3 covers 17 residues. Germline values: CDR1 LNHDA, CDR2 SQIVND (reference sequence). CDR3 residues: CASSMGTSGTGAETQYF. The DNA for the CDR3 is TGTGCCAGTAGTATGGGGACTAGCGGGACGGGGGCGGAGACCCAGTACTTC.

The chain uses TRBV7-3 and TRBJ2-2; D ambiguous. Trimming removed 4 bases from V and 0 bases from J, with 6 bases in between. Germline CDR1 SGHTA, CDR2 FQGTGA. This CDR3 contains 14 residues. The CDR3 loop is CASSSAANTGELFF. The CDR3, as DNA: TGTGCCAGCAGCTCCGCGGCGAACACCGGGGAGCTGTTTTTT.

The rearrangement joins TRBV7-2 to TRBJ1-2; D uncertain. The CDR3 spans 14 residues. Germline V gene lookup returns CDR1 SGHTA and CDR2 FQGNSA. V lost 5 bases to trimming and J lost 7 bases, with 17 bases between them. The CDR3, as DNA: TGTGCCAGCAGCCAGTTGGCGCTAGCGGGTGGCTACACCTTC. It is translated as CASSQLALAGGYTF.

The chain recombines TRBV28 with TRBJ1-1; 9 bases are a match to TRBD1. The J segment lost 2 bases and the V segment lost 1 base, leaving 2 bases of the junction unmatched. Germline V gene sequence: CDR1 MDHEN, CDR2 SYDVKM. The CDR3 is 15 residues long. The CDR3 reads CASSLLTGGNTEAFF. In DNA, the CDR3 is TGTGCCAGCAGTTTATTGACAGGGGGTAACACTGAAGCTTTCTTT.